Shown below are 29 T cell receptor beta chains from a single sample sequenced in a study of T-cell reconstitution after alpha-beta-depleted transplantation in children. The TCRbeta library incorporated unique molecular identifiers. TCRdb ran MiXCR on the PCR reads and lists one entry per CDR3 protein. The sample includes around 230,000 distinct CDR3 sequences, over 15% of them seen just once. The sequences come from PBMCs, mostly from graft donor cells, collected 360 days after TCRalphabeta/CD19-depleted stem cell transplant. Receptors originate from a male patient under 10 years old who had a stem cell transplant for acute lymphoblastic leukemia, so the T cells may come from the graft donor.

This rearrangement joins TRBV29-1 to TRBJ2-6; D possibly corresponds to TRBD1 (6 bases). The V and J ends lost 4 bases and 0 bases respectively, with 13 bases between them. Per germline, CDR1 SQVTM and CDR2 ANQGSEA. This CDR3 has 16 residues. The CDR3 bases are TGCAGCGTTGGAGACAGGCATGTCTCTGGGGCCAACGTCCTGACTTTC. As protein: CSVGDRHVSGANVLTF.

There are a few counts of this clonotype. J is TRBJ2-5 and V is TRBV9; no clear D gene. The V gene lost 0 bases and the J gene lost 5 bases, with 14 bases spanning the gap. CDR1 and CDR2 (germline): SGDLS, YYNGEE. The CDR3 is 15 amino acids. CDR3 nucleotide sequence: TGTGCCAGCAGCGTAGGGCAGGTAGCCTTGGAGACCCAGTACTTC. Its protein is CASSVGQVALETQYF.

J is TRBJ2-3 and V is TRBV7-6, with 7 positions matching TRBD1. CDR3 length equals 16 residues. Trimming at V came to 5 bases and at J to 9 bases, leaving 17 bases not matched to a gene. Per germline, CDR1 SGHVS and CDR2 FNYEAQ. CDR3: CASSRDRALVQGTQYF. The CDR3 DNA reads TGTGCCAGCAGCCGAGACAGGGCTTTGGTTCAGGGCACGCAGTATTTT.

V usage is TRBV5-1 and J usage is TRBJ2-3; 11 positions agree with TRBD2. The CDR3 spans 16 residues. Unmatched junction bases numbered 7, after V lost 4 bases and J lost 3 bases. The germline V gene encodes CDR1 SGHRS and CDR2 YFSETQ. This CDR3 reads CASSRSGGGMTDTQYF. The CDR3 DNA sequence: TGCGCCAGCAGCCGTAGCGGGGGGGGCATGACAGATACGCAGTATTTT.

This clonotype was seen repeatedly, ten times or more. The genes are TRBV29-1 and TRBJ2-5; D remains ambiguous. V was shortened by 2 bases and J by 1 base, with 20 bases between the two germline ends. Germline CDR1 SQVTM, CDR2 ANQGSEA. The CDR3 length is 17 residues. The CDR3 region is CSVEKRRHFKVQETQYF. CDR3 bases: TGCAGCGTTGAAAAACGGCGGCATTTTAAGGTCCAAGAGACCCAGTACTTC.

The genes are TRBV12-3 or TRBV12-4 and TRBJ1-5; D remains unclear. The CDR3 totals 14 residues. Trimming took 5 bases from V and 0 from J, leaving 8 bases between them. This CDR3 is CASSDTYSNQPQHF. CDR3 sequence (DNA): TGTGCCAGCAGTGACACTTATAGCAATCAGCCCCAGCATTTT.

The rearrangement joins TRBV7-2 to TRBJ2-7, with TRBD2 matching over 10 bases. Germline V lookup: CDR1 SGHTA, CDR2 FQGNSA. This CDR3 contains 16 residues. Losses at the gene ends were 4 bases for V and 2 bases for J; bases not matched to a gene: 8. The CDR3 coding sequence is TGTGCCAGCAGCTCCAGCGGGGGGGCCATCCCCTACGAGCAGTACTTC. Its translation is CASSSSGGAIPYEQYF.

CDR3 bases: TGTGCCAGCAGTCTGCACGATGAGCAGTTCTTC. Translation gives CASSLHDEQFF. The rearrangement uses TRBV12-3 or TRBV12-4 and TRBJ2-1, with D unresolved. This CDR3 contains 11 residues. V was pared by 5 bases and J by 8 bases, with 7 bases between.

This clonotype appeared a few times. This chain connects TRBV24-1 to TRBJ2-1; no clear D gene. The CDR3 runs to 12 residues. Germline V gene sequence: CDR1 KGHDR, CDR2 SFDVKD. Trimming took off 3 bases at V and 4 bases at J, with 3 bases between the two ends. CDR3 sequence: CATSDIYNEQFF. CDR3 in DNA: TGTGCCACCAGTGATATATACAATGAGCAGTTCTTC.

This clonotype was detected many times. The genes are TRBV5-1 and TRBJ2-2; 7 bases line up with TRBD1. In germline, CDR1 is SGHRS, CDR2 YFSETQ. The CDR3 contains 16 residues. V was clipped by 1 base and J by 3 bases; unmatched bases: 6. CDR3 protein: CASSLSRGQDTGELFF. The CDR3 DNA is TGCGCCAGCAGCTTGTCGCGAGGACAGGACACCGGGGAGCTGTTTTTT.

The chain has TRBV20-1 and TRBJ1-5, with no clear D. Between the trimmed V and J ends, which lost 4 bases and 5 bases, there was a span of 12 bases. CDR1 and CDR2 from the germline V gene are DFQATT and SNEGSKA (reference sequence). CDR3 length equals 13 residues. DNA of the CDR3: TGCAGTGCTACCGACTCATGGGATCAGCCCCAGCATTTT. This codes for CSATDSWDQPQHF.

This clonotype was recorded a few times. The chain has TRBV6-5 and TRBJ2-1, with D unresolved. CDR3 length equals 14 residues. Trimming pared 0 bases from V and 5 bases from J, leaving 8 bases between. Germline V gene lookup returns CDR1 MNHEY and CDR2 SVGAGI. CDR3 sequence reads: CASSYSGRNNEQFF. The CDR3 nucleotides read TGTGCCAGCAGTTACTCGGGCAGGAACAATGAGCAGTTCTTC.

This clonotype showed up just a few times. The gene calls are TRBV20-1 and TRBJ2-3, with D possibly matching TRBD1 (7 bases). The CDR3 extends over 15 amino acids. From germline, CDR1 is DFQATT and CDR2 SNEGSKA (reference sequence). Between the trimmed V and J ends, which lost 6 bases and 2 bases, there was a span of 18 bases. As DNA, the CDR3 is TGCAGTGCGGAGGGGGCGCGGGGAAACACAGATACGCAGTATTTT. The encoded protein is CSAEGARGNTDTQYF.

This clonotype was counted at least ten times. The CDR3 reads CASSPRRTGNTIYF. As DNA, the CDR3 is TGTGCCAGCAGTCCCCGGCGGACTGGAAACACCATATATTTT. The gene calls are TRBV12-3 or TRBV12-4 and TRBJ1-3, with D uncertain. The CDR3 spans 14 residues. V was trimmed by 5 bases and J by 2 bases, leaving 10 bases between them.

As for this clonotype: A read error may produce the germline difference seen at one junction end. This chain's CDR3 is CASCLGLAGDSNTGELFF. CDR3 bases: TGTGCCAGCTGTTTAGGGCTAGCGGGAGACTCGAACACCGGGGAGCTGTTTTTT. This chain joins TRBV12-3 or TRBV12-4 and TRBJ2-2; the match to TRBD2 covers 10 bases. The CDR3 has 18 residues.

This clonotype was detected many times. This chain uses TRBV11-2 with TRBJ2-1; TRBD2 aligns across 7 bases. CDR3 length: 18 residues. Germline lookup yields CDR1 SGHAT and CDR2 FQNNGV. Germline trimming cut 0 bases from V and 9 bases from J; bases unmatched to any gene: 17. CDR3 sequence (DNA): TGTGCCAGCAGCTTAGACTCTGAAATGGCGGGAGTACACGGTGAGCAGTTCTTC. This gives the protein CASSLDSEMAGVHGEQFF.

The chain is built from TRBV12-5 and TRBJ2-3; D unresolved. Trimming shortened V by 1 base and J by 2 bases, and 10 bases separated the two germline ends. Germline CDR1 and CDR2: LGHNT and FRNRAP. There are 15 residues in the CDR3. The CDR3 sequence: CASGLGGRLTDTQYF. DNA of the CDR3: TGTGCTAGTGGTTTGGGTGGTAGGCTCACAGATACGCAGTATTTT.

This clonotype has ten or more counts. The chain employs TRBV15 and TRBJ2-3; 11 bases are a match to TRBD2. This CDR3 region has 16 residues. Unmatched junction bases numbered 11, after V lost 6 bases and J lost 6 bases. Germline V gene lookup returns CDR1 LNHNV and CDR2 YYDKDF (reference sequence). The CDR3 loop reads CATRPELAGGRDTQYF. The DNA of the CDR3 is TGTGCCACCAGGCCCGAGCTAGCGGGGGGAAGGGATACGCAGTATTTT.

This clonotype was counted a few times. The chain links TRBV5-4 to TRBJ2-5; 11 bases map to TRBD2. The CDR3 totals 16 residues. Trimming took 2 bases from V and 2 from J; bases not matched to a gene: 5. Germline V gene data show CDR1 as SGHNT and CDR2 as YYREEE (reference sequence). The CDR3 is CASSFALAGGQETQYF. The CDR3, as DNA: TGTGCCAGCAGCTTTGCCCTAGCGGGAGGACAAGAGACCCAGTACTTC.

This clonotype turned up a few times. This chain uses TRBV1 with TRBJ2-5; no DNA check was done on the table's D call, TRBD1. TRBV1 is noted as a pseudogene. The CDR3 is 14 amino acids. The CDR3 sequence: CTSTIHRAQETQYF. CDR3 sequence (DNA): TGCACCAGCACAATTCACCGGGCGCAAGAGACCCAGTACTTC.

The gene calls are TRBV2 and TRBJ2-7; 11 bases are a match to TRBD2. V shed 4 bases and J 2 bases; nucleotides not matched to a gene: 16. The CDR3 loop spans 19 amino acids. CDR1 SNHLY and CDR2 FYNNEI come from the germline V gene. The CDR3 DNA follows: TGTGCCAGCAGTGGCGGGACTAGCGGTAAAACCAAGTTCCCCTACGAGCAGTACTTC. Its protein product is CASSGGTSGKTKFPYEQYF.

The chain is built from TRBV28 and TRBJ1-6; 10 bases map to TRBD1. The length of the CDR3 is 15 residues. CDR1 and CDR2 from the germline V gene are MDHEN and SYDVKM. The V and J ends lost 6 bases and 10 bases, in that order; junction bases with no gene match: 9. The CDR3 here is CASSPGTGVYSPLHF. The CDR3 nucleotides are TGTGCCAGCAGCCCCGGGACAGGGGTATACTCACCCCTCCACTTT.

The chain uses TRBV7-8 and TRBJ2-3; TRBD2 agrees at 9 bases. The trim removed 5 bases at V and 0 bases at J, leaving 18 bases unmatched. This CDR3 region has 20 residues. Germline-derived CDR1 and CDR2 are SGHVS and FQNEAQ. The CDR3 DNA reads as TGTGCCAGCAGCCCTCGGCTACCCGCGGGGGGGGGATATAGCACAGATACGCAGTATTTT. The encoded protein is CASSPRLPAGGGYSTDTQYF.

This clonotype was recorded a few times. The genes are TRBV5-1 and TRBJ1-3, with D possibly matching TRBD1 (5 bases). V was trimmed by 5 bases and J by 1 base, leaving 19 bases between them. The CDR3 is made up of 17 amino acids. Germline CDR1 and CDR2: SGHRS and YFSETQ. CDR3 protein: CASSPGTLWGSGNTIYF. The CDR3 DNA follows: TGCGCCAGCAGTCCTGGGACCCTTTGGGGATCTGGAAACACCATATATTTT.

The CDR3 here is CASSFGTYQETQYF. The CDR3 region has the DNA TGTGCCAGCAGCTTCGGGACATACCAAGAGACCCAGTACTTC. The V gene is TRBV7-8, the J gene TRBJ2-5; D possibly corresponds to TRBD1 (6 bases). The V end lost 3 bases, the J end lost 0 bases, and 8 bases lay between the germline ends. CDR1 and CDR2 (germline): SGHVS, FQNEAQ. This CDR3 is built from 14 residues.

This chain joins TRBV13 and TRBJ1-3; TRBD1 is a possible D gene (6 bases). V shed 5 bases and J shed 5 bases, with 16 bases lying between them. Per the germline V gene, CDR1 is PRHDT and CDR2 is FYEKMQ (reference sequence). This CDR3 comprises 15 residues. CDR3 nucleotide sequence: TGTGCCAGCAGCCTTAGAGGGGGGCTCCGAAACACCATATATTTT. This codes for CASSLRGGLRNTIYF.

This chain joins TRBV5-6 and TRBJ1-1, with a tentative D call TRBD1 (6 bases). Germline V gene lookup returns CDR1 SGHDT and CDR2 YYEEEE. The V end was cut by 4 bases, the J end by 0 bases, with 16 bases between. The CDR3 runs 16 residues. The CDR3 DNA is TGTGCCAGCAGCGGTGCAGGGGACTGGGTGAACACTGAAGCTTTCTTT. Its translation: CASSGAGDWVNTEAFF.

Concerning this clonotype itself: The CDR3 ends on some other residue instead of the conserved phenylalanine or tryptophan, so this is likely a read error. V usage is TRBV20-1 and J usage is TRBJ2-5; 8 nucleotides agree with TRBD1. After removal of 5 bases from V and 5 bases from J, the junction contained 7 bases not matched to a gene. This CDR3 is built from 13 residues. Looked up from germline, CDR1 is DFQATT and CDR2 is SNEGSKA (reference sequence). CDR3 sequence: CSAPSGGRETQYL. The CDR3 region has the DNA TGCAGTGCTCCTTCAGGGGGCCGGGAGACCCAGTACCTC.

The rearrangement links TRBV20-1 to TRBJ2-7; possibly TRBD2 for D (5 bases). Germline CDR1 reads DFQATT; CDR2 reads SNEGSKA (reference sequence). The length of the CDR3 is 13 residues. The ends were cut back, 4 bases at V and 3 bases at J, with 13 bases in the middle. CDR3 in DNA: TGCAGTGCTATCGGCGGGTGGAACTACGAGCAGTACTTC. The encoded protein is CSAIGGWNYEQYF.